This T cell receptor (beta chain) was obtained from a study of beta chain features in type 1 diabetes. Reverse transcription of all isolated RNA meant that expressed TCRB transcripts were sequenced. TCRdb's table, derived via immunoSEQ multiplex PCR, lists solely in-frame clones and lacks some. The sample includes about 28,000 clones, about two thirds seen only once; the top ten take about 2.2%. Sorting based on CD45RO/CCR7/CD25/CD127/CD95/CD27 separated CD4+ naive, central memory, regulatory and stem cell-like memory cells. This clone is a singleton in its sample. What it binds is not known. Broader study findings: Researchers report that Type 1 diabetes patients had moderately but significantly shorter TCRB CDR3s across all four CD4+ subsets. Any HLA type influence on TCRB rearrangement was left unresolved here.

Sequencing was done on a sample of Tregs from blood. The receptor's source is a woman under 40 with type 1 diabetes.

In DNA, the CDR3 is TGTGCCAGCAGTTTACAGGCAGGCAATGGCTACACCTTC. Residues: CASSLQAGNGYTF. The rearrangement joins TRBV28 to TRBJ1-2; D not resolved. CDR3 size: 13 residues. V lost 2 bases and J lost 6, with 10 bases in between. CDR1 is MDHEN and CDR2 is SYDVKM in the germline V gene.